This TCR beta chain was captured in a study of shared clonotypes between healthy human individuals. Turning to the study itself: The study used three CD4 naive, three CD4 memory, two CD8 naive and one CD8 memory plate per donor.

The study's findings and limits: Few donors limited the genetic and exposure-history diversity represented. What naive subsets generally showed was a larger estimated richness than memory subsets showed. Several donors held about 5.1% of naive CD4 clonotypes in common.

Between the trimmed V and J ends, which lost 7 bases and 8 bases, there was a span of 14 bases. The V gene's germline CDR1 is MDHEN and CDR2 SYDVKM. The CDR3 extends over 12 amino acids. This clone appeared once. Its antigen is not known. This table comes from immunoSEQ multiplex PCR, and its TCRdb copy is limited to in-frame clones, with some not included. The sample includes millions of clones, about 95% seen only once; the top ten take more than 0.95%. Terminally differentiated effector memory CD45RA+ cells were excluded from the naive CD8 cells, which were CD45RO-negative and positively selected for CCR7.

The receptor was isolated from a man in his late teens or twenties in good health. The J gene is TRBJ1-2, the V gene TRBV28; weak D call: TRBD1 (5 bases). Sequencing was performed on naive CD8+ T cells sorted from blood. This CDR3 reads CASTWEGMGYTF. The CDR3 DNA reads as TGTGCCAGCACCTGGGAGGGGATGGGCTACACCTTC.